The sequence of this TCR beta chain was determined in a study of technical replicates of blood from several donors. Sequencing was performed with immunoSEQ multiplex PCR; in TCRdb, only in-frame clones are kept and a portion is missing. The sample lists about 12,000 clones, approximately 79% occurring once. This clone was found a few times. V was shortened by 5 bases and J by 0 bases, with 9 bases between the two germline ends. The length of the CDR3 is 13 residues. Germline V gene lookup returns CDR1 SGDLS and CDR2 YYNGEE. The chain employs TRBV9 and TRBJ2-7; D is possibly TRBD2 (6 bases). This TCR was recovered from a human donor in good health. The material sequenced was PBMCs. The CDR3 loop reads CASSVGGSYEQYF. The CDR3 nucleotides read TGTGCCAGCAGTGTGGGGGGCTCCTACGAGCAGTACTTC. The full variable domain, its missing parts supplied by reference TRBV9 and TRBJ2-7, is DSGVTQTPKHLITATGQRVTLRCSPRSGDLSVYWYQQSLDQGLQFLIQYYNGEERAKGNILERFSAQQFPDLHSELNLSSLELGDSALYFCASSVGGSYEQYFGPGTRLTVT.